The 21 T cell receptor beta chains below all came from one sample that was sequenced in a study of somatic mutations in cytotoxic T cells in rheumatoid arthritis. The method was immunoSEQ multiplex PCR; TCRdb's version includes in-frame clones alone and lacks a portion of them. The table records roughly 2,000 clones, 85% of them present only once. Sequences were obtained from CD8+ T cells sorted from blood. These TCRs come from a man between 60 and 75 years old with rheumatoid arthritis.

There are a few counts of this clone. CDR3 sequence (DNA): TGTGCCAGCAGCTTGGGTAGGGGCCCGAACACCGGGGAGCTGTTTTTT. Protein: CASSLGRGPNTGELFF. The gene calls are TRBV7-9 and TRBJ2-2; the D gene is possibly TRBD1 (5 bases). Germline loops: CDR1 SEHNR, CDR2 FQNEAQ (reference sequence). This CDR3 region has 16 residues. Between the trimmed V and J ends, which lost 3 bases and 0 bases, there was a span of 11 bases.

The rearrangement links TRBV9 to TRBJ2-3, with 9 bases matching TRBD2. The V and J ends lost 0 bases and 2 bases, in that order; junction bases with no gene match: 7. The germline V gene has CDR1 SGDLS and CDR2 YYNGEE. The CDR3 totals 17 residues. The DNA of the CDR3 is TGTGCCAGCAGCGTAGCCGTTAGCGGGGGACCCACAGATACGCAGTATTTT. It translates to CASSVAVSGGPTDTQYF. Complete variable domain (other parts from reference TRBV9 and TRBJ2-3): DSGVTQTPKHLITATGQRVTLRCSPRSGDLSVYWYQQSLDQGLQFLIQYYNGEERAKGNILERFSAQQFPDLHSELNLSSLELGDSALYFCASSVAVSGGPTDTQYFGPGTRLTVL.

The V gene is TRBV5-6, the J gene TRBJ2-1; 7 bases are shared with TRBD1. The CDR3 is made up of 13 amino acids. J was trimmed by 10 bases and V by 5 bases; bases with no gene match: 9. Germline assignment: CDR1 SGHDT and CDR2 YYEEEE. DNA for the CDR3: TGTGCCAGCAGACCCACAGGGGCACAAGAGCAGTTCTTC. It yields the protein CASRPTGAQEQFF.

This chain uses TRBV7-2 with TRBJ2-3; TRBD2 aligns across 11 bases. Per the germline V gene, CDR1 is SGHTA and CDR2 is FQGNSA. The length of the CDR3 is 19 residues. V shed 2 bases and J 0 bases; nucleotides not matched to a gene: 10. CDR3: CASSLFGTSGTTSTDTQYF. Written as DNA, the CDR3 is TGTGCCAGCAGCTTATTTGGGACTAGCGGTACCACTAGCACAGATACGCAGTATTTT.

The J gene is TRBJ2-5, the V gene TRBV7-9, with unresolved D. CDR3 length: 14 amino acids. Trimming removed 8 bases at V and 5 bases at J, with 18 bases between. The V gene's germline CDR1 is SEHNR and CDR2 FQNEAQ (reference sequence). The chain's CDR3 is CASGDPRVRETQYF. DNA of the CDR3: TGTGCCAGCGGCGACCCACGGGTCCGGGAGACCCAGTACTTC.

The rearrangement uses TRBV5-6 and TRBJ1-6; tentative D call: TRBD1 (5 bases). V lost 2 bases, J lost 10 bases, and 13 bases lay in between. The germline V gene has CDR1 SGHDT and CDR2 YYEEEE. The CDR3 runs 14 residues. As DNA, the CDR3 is TGTGCCAGCAGCTTAGGAGGGGCTGTATCACCCCTCCACTTT. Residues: CASSLGGAVSPLHF.

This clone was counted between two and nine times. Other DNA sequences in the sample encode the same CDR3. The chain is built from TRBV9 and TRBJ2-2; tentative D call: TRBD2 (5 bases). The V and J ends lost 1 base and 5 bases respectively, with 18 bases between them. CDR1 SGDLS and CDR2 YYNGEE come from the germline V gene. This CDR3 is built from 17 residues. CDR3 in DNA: TGTGCCAGCAGCGTAAAGTCGGAGGAGCCGATGACCGGGGAGCTGTTTTTT. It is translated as CASSVKSEEPMTGELFF.

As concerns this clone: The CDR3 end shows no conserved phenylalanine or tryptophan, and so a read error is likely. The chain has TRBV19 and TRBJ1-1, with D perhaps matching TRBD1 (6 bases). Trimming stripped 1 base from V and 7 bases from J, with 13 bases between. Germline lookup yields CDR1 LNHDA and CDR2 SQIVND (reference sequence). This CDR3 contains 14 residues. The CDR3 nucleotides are TGTGCCAGTAGTATAGTGGTGGCAGGGGATGAAGCTTTCCTT. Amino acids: CASSIVVAGDEAFL.

For the CDR3, the DNA is TGCGCCAGCAGCCATCTATCCGGAGGACCTAACGATTCACCCCTCCACTTT. Residues: CASSHLSGGPNDSPLHF. The rearrangement links TRBV4-1 to TRBJ1-6; D is unresolved. This CDR3 contains 17 residues. Germline CDR1 and CDR2: MGHRA and YSYEKL. V gave up 3 bases and J gave up 8 bases, with 20 bases separating them.

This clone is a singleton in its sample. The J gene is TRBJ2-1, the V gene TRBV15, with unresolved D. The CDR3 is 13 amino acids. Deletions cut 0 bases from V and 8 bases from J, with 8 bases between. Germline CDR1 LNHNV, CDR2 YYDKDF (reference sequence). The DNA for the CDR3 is TGTGCCACCAGCAGAGATCGCGGAGATGAGCAGTTCTTC. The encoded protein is CATSRDRGDEQFF.

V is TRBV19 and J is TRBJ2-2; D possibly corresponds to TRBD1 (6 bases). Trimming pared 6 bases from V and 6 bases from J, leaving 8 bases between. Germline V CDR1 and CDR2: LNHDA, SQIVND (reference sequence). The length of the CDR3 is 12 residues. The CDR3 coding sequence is TGTGCCAGTAGCCCAGGGGCCGGGGAGCTGTTTTTT. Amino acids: CASSPGAGELFF.

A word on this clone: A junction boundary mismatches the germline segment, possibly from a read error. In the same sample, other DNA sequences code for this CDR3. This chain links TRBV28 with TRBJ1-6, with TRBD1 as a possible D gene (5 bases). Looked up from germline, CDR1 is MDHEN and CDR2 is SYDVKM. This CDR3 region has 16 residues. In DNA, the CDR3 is TGTGCCAGCAGTTCCGACAGTAGCTCCTATAATTCCCCCCTCCACTTT. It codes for CASSSDSSSYNSPLHF.

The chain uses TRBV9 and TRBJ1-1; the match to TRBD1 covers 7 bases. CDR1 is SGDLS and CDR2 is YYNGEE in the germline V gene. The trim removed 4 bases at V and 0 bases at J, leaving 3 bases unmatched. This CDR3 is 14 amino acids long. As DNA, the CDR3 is TGTGCCAGCAGCCCTGGGACAGTGAACACTGAAGCTTTCTTT. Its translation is CASSPGTVNTEAFF.

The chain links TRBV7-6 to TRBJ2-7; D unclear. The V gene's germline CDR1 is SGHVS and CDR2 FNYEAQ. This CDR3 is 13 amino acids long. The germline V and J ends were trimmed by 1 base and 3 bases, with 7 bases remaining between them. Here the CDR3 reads CASSLGPNYEQYV. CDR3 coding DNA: TGTGCCAGCAGCTTAGGACCGAACTACGAGCAGTACGTC.

CDR3 bases: TGTGCCAGCAGCTTACTATTAGGGAGTAGAACCGGGGAGCTGTTTTTT. Translating gives CASSLLLGSRTGELFF. J is TRBJ2-2 and V is TRBV7-9, with D perhaps matching TRBD2 (5 bases). CDR3 length: 16 residues. Germline CDR1 is SEHNR and CDR2 is FQNEAQ (reference sequence). Between the trimmed V and J ends, which lost 2 bases and 5 bases, there was a span of 15 bases.

DNA for the CDR3: TGCGCCAGCAGCTTGAGTTTCGGGGAAAAACTGTTTTTT. It is translated as CASSLSFGEKLFF. J is TRBJ1-4 and V is TRBV5-1, with D uncertain. Looked up from germline, CDR1 is SGHRS and CDR2 is YFSETQ. V was cut by 1 base and J by 8 bases, with 9 bases left in between. This CDR3 is 13 amino acids long.

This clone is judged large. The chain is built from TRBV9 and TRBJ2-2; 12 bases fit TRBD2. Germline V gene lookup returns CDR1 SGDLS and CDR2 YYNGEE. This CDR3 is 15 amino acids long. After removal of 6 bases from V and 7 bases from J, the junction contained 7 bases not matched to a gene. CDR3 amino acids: CASTPSGGANGELFF. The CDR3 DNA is TGTGCCAGCACCCCTAGCGGGGGGGCCAACGGGGAGCTGTTTTTT.

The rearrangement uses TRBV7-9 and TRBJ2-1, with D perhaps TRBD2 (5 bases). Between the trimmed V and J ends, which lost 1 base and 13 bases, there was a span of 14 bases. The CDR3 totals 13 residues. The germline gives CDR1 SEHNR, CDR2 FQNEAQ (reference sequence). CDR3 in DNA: TGTGCCAGCAGCTTAGGCGGGCCCAAACCTCAGTTCTTC. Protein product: CASSLGGPKPQFF.

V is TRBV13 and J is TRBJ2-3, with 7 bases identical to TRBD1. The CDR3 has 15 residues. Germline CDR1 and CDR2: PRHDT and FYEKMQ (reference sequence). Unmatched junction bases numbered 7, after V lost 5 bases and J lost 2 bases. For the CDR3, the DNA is TGTGCCAGCAGCCCGACAGGGAAGAACACAGATACGCAGTATTTT. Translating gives CASSPTGKNTDTQYF.

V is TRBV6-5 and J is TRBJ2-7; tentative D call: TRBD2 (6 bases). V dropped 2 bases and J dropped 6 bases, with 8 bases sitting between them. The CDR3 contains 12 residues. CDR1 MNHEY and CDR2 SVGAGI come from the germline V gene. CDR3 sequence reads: CASSYTGVEQYF. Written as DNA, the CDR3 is TGTGCCAGCAGTTACACGGGAGTCGAGCAGTACTTC.

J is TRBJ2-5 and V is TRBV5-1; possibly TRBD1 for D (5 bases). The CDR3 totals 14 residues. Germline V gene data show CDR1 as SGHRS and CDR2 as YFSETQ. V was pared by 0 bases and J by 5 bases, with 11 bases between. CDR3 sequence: CASSLEGFMETQYF. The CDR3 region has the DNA TGCGCCAGCAGCTTGGAGGGGTTCATGGAGACCCAGTACTTC.